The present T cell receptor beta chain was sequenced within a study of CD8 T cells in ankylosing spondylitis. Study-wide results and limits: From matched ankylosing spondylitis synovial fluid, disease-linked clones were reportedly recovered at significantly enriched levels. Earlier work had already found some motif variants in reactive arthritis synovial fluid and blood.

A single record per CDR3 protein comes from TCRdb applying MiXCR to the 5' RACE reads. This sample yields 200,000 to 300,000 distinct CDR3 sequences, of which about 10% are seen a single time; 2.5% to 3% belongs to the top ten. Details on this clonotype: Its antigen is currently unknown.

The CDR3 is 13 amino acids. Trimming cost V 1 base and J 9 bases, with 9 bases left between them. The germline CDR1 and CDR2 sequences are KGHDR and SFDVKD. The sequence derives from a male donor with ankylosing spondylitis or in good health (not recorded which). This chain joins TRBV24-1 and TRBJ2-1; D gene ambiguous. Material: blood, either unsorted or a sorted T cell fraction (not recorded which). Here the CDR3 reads CATSDLPFGEQFF. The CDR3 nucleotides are TGTGCCACCAGTGATTTACCCTTCGGTGAGCAGTTCTTC.